The clone carrying this T cell receptor (beta chain) is a singleton in its sample. The sample originates from a study of blood T cell repertoires in COVID-19. Study overall: PBMCs, B-cell-depleted T cells, or T cells provided the cDNA or gDNA that made up the material.

Study processing details: By means of reference gene primer amplification, nucleated cell counts were estimated. TCRdb's copy holds only in-frame clones and misses some; the assay was immunoSEQ multiplex PCR. For V, J and clone size, that table is used; D and trimming come from the DNA. The table shows over 200,000 clones, with 86% occurring only once. CDR3 length: 16 amino acids. The germline V gene has CDR1 SGHRS and CDR2 YFSETQ. V lost 1 base to trimming and J lost 0 bases; unmatched junction nucleotides: 7. The clonotype comes from a man aged 25-40 years who had recovered from COVID-19. Source material: peripheral blood. This chain connects TRBV5-1 to TRBJ2-7, with 7 positions matching TRBD2. The CDR3 region is CASSLRSGVSSYEQYF. The CDR3 DNA follows: TGCGCCAGCAGCTTGAGAAGCGGGGTGAGCTCCTACGAGCAGTACTTC.